This passage covers 14 T cell receptor beta chains from one sample sequenced in a study of ipilimumab plus nivolumab after autologous stem cell transplantation. The protocol was immunoSEQ multiplex PCR, while the TCRdb copy is restricted to in-frame clones and leaves out a portion. The sample lists tens of thousands of clones; roughly 90% were seen once. Source: PBMCs, taken in a trial of ipilimumab plus nivolumab as post-transplant consolidation. The receptor source for this set is a male donor with multiple myeloma.

The chain joins TRBV2 to TRBJ2-5; no definite D call. This CDR3 region has 11 residues. V lost 4 bases and J lost 1, with 1 base in between. The V gene's germline CDR1 is SNHLY and CDR2 FYNNEI. CDR3 sequence (DNA): TGTGCCAGCAGTGCCCAAGAGACCCAGTACTTC. Amino acid sequence: CASSAQETQYF.

The chain employs TRBV7-9 and TRBJ2-7, with TRBD2 matching over 7 bases. CDR3 length equals 13 residues. The V segment lost 5 bases and the J segment 6 bases; nucleotides outside the gene matches: 7. Germline CDR1 and CDR2: SEHNR and FQNEAQ (reference sequence). CDR3 protein: CASSRIREGEQYF. The DNA of the CDR3 is TGTGCCAGCAGCCGTATCAGGGAGGGCGAGCAGTACTTC.

This rearrangement joins TRBV11-2 to TRBJ2-7, with D unresolved. CDR1 is SGHAT and CDR2 is FQNNGV in the germline V gene. The CDR3 is 14 amino acids. V was cut by 5 bases and J by 2 bases, with 13 bases left in between. The CDR3 nucleotides read TGTGCCAGCAGCCGAGTCTTTGTTGCCTACGAGCAGTACTTC. Encoded protein: CASSRVFVAYEQYF.

This chain links TRBV5-3 with TRBJ1-2; no clear D. TRBV5-3 carries the ORF label, with uncertain function. CDR3 length: 14 residues. V shed 0 bases and J shed 2 bases, with 8 bases lying between them. CDR3 sequence: CARSLVSRNYGYTF. The CDR3 region has the DNA TGTGCCAGAAGCTTGGTCTCTCGAAACTATGGCTACACCTTC.

The chain carries TRBV5-4 and TRBJ2-7; 7 bases are shared with TRBD1. The CDR3 length is 14 residues. CDR1 and CDR2 (germline): SGHNT, YYREEE (reference sequence). Trimming cost V 2 bases and J 2 bases; bases outside gene matches: 4. CDR3 sequence: CASSFDRATYEQYF. The CDR3, as DNA: TGTGCCAGCAGCTTCGACAGGGCCACCTACGAGCAGTACTTC.

The chain has TRBV19 and TRBJ1-3; weak D call: TRBD1 (6 bases). CDR3 length: 14 residues. V lost 11 bases and J lost 0, with 14 bases in between. Germline V gives CDR1 LNHDA, CDR2 SQIVND (reference sequence). DNA for the CDR3: TGTGCCTGTTCCTCGACAGGCTCTGGAAACACCATATATTTT. It is translated as CACSSTGSGNTIYF.

This clone was detected a few times. This chain connects TRBV6-4 to TRBJ1-6, with D possibly TRBD1 on 5 matching bases. Germline-derived CDR1 and CDR2 are MRHNA and SNTAGT. The CDR3 consists of 16 residues. The V end was cut by 6 bases, the J end by 0 bases, with 12 bases between. As DNA, the CDR3 is TGTGCCAGCAGAAGGGACGGATACTCCTATAATTCACCCCTCCACTTT. Encoded protein: CASRRDGYSYNSPLHF.

The chain is built from TRBV4-3 and TRBJ2-1, with D possibly TRBD1 on 6 matching bases. This CDR3 is 17 amino acids long. Trimming stripped 2 bases from V and 6 bases from J, with 20 bases between. Per germline, CDR1 LGHNA and CDR2 YSLEER. This CDR3 reads CASSQKGEWREGNEQFF. The CDR3 region has the DNA TGCGCCAGCAGCCAAAAGGGGGAATGGCGCGAGGGCAATGAGCAGTTCTTC.

The V call is TRBV19, the J call TRBJ2-6; D is possibly TRBD1 (5 bases). Germline assignment: CDR1 LNHDA and CDR2 SQIVND (reference sequence). V was cut by 3 bases and J by 4 bases, with 16 bases left in between. This CDR3 spans 17 amino acids. The CDR3 loop reads CASSIAPDSSGANVLTF. The CDR3 bases are TGTGCCAGTAGTATTGCCCCCGACAGTTCCGGGGCCAACGTCCTGACTTTC.

The count of this clone is one. Here the CDR3 DNA reads TGTGCCAGCAGTGTGAGGGTGAACACTGAAGCTTTCTTT. Encoded protein: CASSVRVNTEAFF. The genes are TRBV19 and TRBJ1-1; no clear D gene. Trimming pared 9 bases from V and 0 bases from J, leaving 11 bases between. The CDR3 sequence is 13 residues long. Looked up from germline, CDR1 is LNHDA and CDR2 is SQIVND (reference sequence).

The rearrangement links TRBV9 to TRBJ2-1; D perhaps matches TRBD2 (6 bases). Deletions cut 0 bases from V and 6 bases from J, with 16 bases between. From germline, CDR1 is SGDLS and CDR2 YYNGEE. The CDR3 is 16 amino acids. In nucleotides, the CDR3 is TGTGCCAGCAGCGTAGTGGGGGACTCAAGGGGCAATGAGCAGTTCTTC. Residues: CASSVVGDSRGNEQFF. The entire variable domain, with the rest obtained from reference TRBV9 and TRBJ2-1, is as follows: DSGVTQTPKHLITATGQRVTLRCSPRSGDLSVYWYQQSLDQGLQFLIQYYNGEERAKGNILERFSAQQFPDLHSELNLSSLELGDSALYFCASSVVGDSRGNEQFFGPGTRLTVL.

This clone has only one observation. The V and J genes are TRBV9 and TRBJ2-5; D ambiguous. CDR1 and CDR2 (germline): SGDLS, YYNGEE. Trimming stripped 3 bases from V and 5 bases from J, with 17 bases between. CDR3 length: 15 residues. The CDR3 region is CASSGQRVDRETQYF. The CDR3 nucleotides read TGTGCCAGCAGCGGACAACGAGTAGATAGGGAGACCCAGTACTTC.

The CDR3 here is CASSGDSQETQYF. The DNA for the CDR3 is TGCGCCAGCAGTGGGGACAGCCAAGAGACCCAGTACTTC. The gene calls are TRBV5-1 and TRBJ2-5, with 7 bases aligning to TRBD1. The ends lost 5 bases at V and 1 base at J; junction bases unmatched: 2. CDR3 size: 13 residues. From germline, CDR1 is SGHRS and CDR2 YFSETQ.

The gene calls are TRBV9 and TRBJ2-1, with TRBD2 matching 9 bases. The CDR3 consists of 14 residues. Looked up from germline, CDR1 is SGDLS and CDR2 is YYNGEE. J gave up 7 bases and V 0 bases, and 2 bases lay outside the gene matches. CDR3: CASSVGAGGNEQFF. The CDR3 DNA reads TGTGCCAGCAGCGTAGGAGCGGGGGGAAATGAGCAGTTCTTC.